This T cell receptor (beta chain) was observed in a study of cytomegalovirus exposure and HLA in healthy donors. On the study more broadly: HLA-typed donors were the source of about 81 million unique TCRs held in an early data release.

Points from the study as a whole: The classifier was said to identify cytomegalovirus status with high specificity and sensitivity. The later analysis indicated that the majority of CMV-associated TCR beta chains appeared HLA-restricted.

The primer mix had 60 Vbeta and 13 Jbeta primers. Sequencing used immunoSEQ multiplex PCR; TCRdb keeps in-frame clones, though not all of them. This table has 140,000 or so clones, 82% appearing once. On this clone: What it binds is unknown.

Sequencing was performed on PBMCs. The TCR originated in a woman aged 55-75 years in good health and CMV-seropositive.

CDR3 sequence: CASSLVTSANTDTQYF. The CDR3 DNA reads TGTGCCAGCAGCTTAGTCACTAGCGCGAACACAGATACGCAGTATTTT. The chain recombines TRBV7-9 with TRBJ2-3; the match to TRBD2 covers 7 bases. The CDR3 loop spans 16 amino acids. Germline CDR1 SEHNR, CDR2 FQNEAQ (reference sequence). V was clipped by 1 base and J by 2 bases; unmatched bases: 6.